This is a list of T cell receptor beta chains from one sample in a study of blood T cell repertoires in COVID-19. TCRdb's table, derived via immunoSEQ multiplex PCR, lists solely in-frame clones and lacks some. The sample records about 250,000 clones, about 82% being singletons. Sequencing was done on a sample of PBMCs or T cells enriched from blood (not recorded which). The receptors derive from a woman between 45 and 65 years old with acute COVID-19. Each CDR3 is given with its conserved first and last residue. Each record gives: V gene, J gene, CDR3 length, clone size, D gene, CDR3 DNA, CDR3 protein. The D gene is left open where the match is weak. The size entry is marked missing in some rows and otherwise reads once, few, many or a size class.

>TRBV5-1|TRBJ1-3|16|few|.
TGCGCCAGCAGCTTGAGTGGGACTCAATTTGGAAACACCATATATTTT
CASSLSGTQFGNTIYF
>TRBV19|TRBJ2-7|13|.|TRBD1
TGTGCCAGCAGACTACAGGGGACCTACGAGCAGTACTTC
CASRLQGTYEQYF
>TRBV30|TRBJ1-2|14|.|.
TGTGCCTGGAGTGGGAGAGCCCCTAACTATGGCTACACCTTC
CAWSGRAPNYGYTF
>TRBV11-3|TRBJ2-5|13|.|TRBD2
TGTGCCAGCAATAAAGCGGGGCGGGAGACCCAGTACTTC
CASNKAGRETQYF
>TRBV27|TRBJ1-2|15|.|TRBD1
TGTGCCAGCAGTTTATCCCCGGGACAGAACTATGGCTACACCTTC
CASSLSPGQNYGYTF
>TRBV10-3|TRBJ2-7|14|.|TRBD1
TGTGCCATCAGTGATAGGACAGGAGCCTACGAGCAGTACTTC
CAISDRTGAYEQYF
>TRBV27|TRBJ2-5|15|.|TRBD1
TGTGCCAGCAGTTTATGGGGACAGGCCCAAGAGACCCAGTACTTC
CASSLWGQAQETQYF
>TRBV29-1|TRBJ1-4|15|.|TRBD1
TGCAGCGTTGGAGAACCGGGACAGGGACGTGAAAAACTGTTTTTT
CSVGEPGQGREKLFF
>TRBV6-5|TRBJ1-1|14|.|.
TGTGCCAGCAGTAACCGACAGTTGAACACTGAAGCTTTCTTT
CASSNRQLNTEAFF
>TRBV6-2/TRBV6-3|TRBJ2-2|17|.|TRBD2
TGTGCCAGCAGTTACGGACTAGCGGGGGGCAAAACCGGGGAGCTGTTTTTT
CASSYGLAGGKTGELFF
>TRBV11-2|TRBJ2-7|16|.|TRBD1
TGTGCCAGCAGCCTACGGACAGGGTCGATTGCCTACGAGCAGTACTTC
CASSLRTGSIAYEQYF
>TRBV11-3|TRBJ1-1|13|.|.
TGTGCCAGCAGCCTAGTTAGTGGAGCTGAAGCTTTCTTT
CASSLVSGAEAFF
>TRBV5-1|TRBJ1-1|15|.|TRBD1
TGCGCCAGCAGCCCGGAGGCAGGGGGATGGACTGAAGCTTTCTTT
CASSPEAGGWTEAFF